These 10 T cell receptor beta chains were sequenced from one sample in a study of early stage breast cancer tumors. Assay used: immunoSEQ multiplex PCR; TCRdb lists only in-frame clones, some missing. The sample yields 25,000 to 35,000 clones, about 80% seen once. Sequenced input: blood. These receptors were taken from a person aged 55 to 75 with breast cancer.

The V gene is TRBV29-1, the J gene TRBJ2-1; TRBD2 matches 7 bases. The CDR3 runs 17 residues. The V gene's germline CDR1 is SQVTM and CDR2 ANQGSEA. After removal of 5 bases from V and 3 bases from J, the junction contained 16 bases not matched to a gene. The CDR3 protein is CSVILAPPQVLYNEQFF. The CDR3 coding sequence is TGCAGCGTTATACTAGCGCCTCCCCAGGTACTCTACAATGAGCAGTTCTTC.

CDR3 bases: TGCGCCAGCAGTCGGTTGACAGGAACGGCAGATACGCAGTATTTT. Translation: CASSRLTGTADTQYF. The genes are TRBV4-3 and TRBJ2-3; D may be TRBD1 (6 bases). V was trimmed by 6 bases and J by 4 bases, leaving 17 bases between them. Germline V gene lookup returns CDR1 LGHNA and CDR2 YSLEER. This CDR3 is built from 15 residues.

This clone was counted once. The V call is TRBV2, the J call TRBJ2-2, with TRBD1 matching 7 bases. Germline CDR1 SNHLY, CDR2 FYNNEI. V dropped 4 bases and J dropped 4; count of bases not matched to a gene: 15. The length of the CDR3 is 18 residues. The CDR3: CASSGFTRTGQITGELFF. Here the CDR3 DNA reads TGTGCCAGCAGTGGCTTTACCCGGACAGGCCAAATCACCGGGGAGCTGTTTTTT.

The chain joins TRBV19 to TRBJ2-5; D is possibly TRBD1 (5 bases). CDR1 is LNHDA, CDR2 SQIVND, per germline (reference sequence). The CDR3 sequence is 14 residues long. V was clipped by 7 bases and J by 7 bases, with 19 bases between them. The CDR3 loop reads CASTYGYGQGTQYF. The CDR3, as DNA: TGTGCCAGTACCTACGGTTATGGTCAGGGGACCCAGTACTTC. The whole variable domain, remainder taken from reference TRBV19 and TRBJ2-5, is DGGITQSPKYLFRKEGQNVTLSCEQNLNHDAMYWYRQDPGQGLRLIYYSQIVNDFQKGDIAEGYSVSREKKESFPLTVTSAQKNPTAFYLCASTYGYGQGTQYFGPGTRLLVL.

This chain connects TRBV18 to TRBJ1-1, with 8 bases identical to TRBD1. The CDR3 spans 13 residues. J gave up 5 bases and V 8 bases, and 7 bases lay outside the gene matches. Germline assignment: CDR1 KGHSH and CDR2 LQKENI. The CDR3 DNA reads TGTGCCAGCACCGGACAGGGTGAAACTGAAGCTTTCTTT. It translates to CASTGQGETEAFF.

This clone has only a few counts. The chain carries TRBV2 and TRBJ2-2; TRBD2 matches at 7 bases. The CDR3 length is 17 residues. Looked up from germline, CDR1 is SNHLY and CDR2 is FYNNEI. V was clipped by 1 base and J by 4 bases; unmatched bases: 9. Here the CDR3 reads CASSEVRLAESTGELFF. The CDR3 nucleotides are TGTGCCAGCAGTGAAGTCCGTCTAGCGGAATCCACCGGGGAGCTGTTTTTT. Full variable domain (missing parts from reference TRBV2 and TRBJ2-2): EPEVTQTPSHQVTQMGQEVILRCVPISNHLYFYWYRQILGQKVEFLVSFYNNEISEKSEIFDDQFSVERPDGSNFTLKIRSTKLEDSAMYFCASSEVRLAESTGELFFGEGSRLTVL.

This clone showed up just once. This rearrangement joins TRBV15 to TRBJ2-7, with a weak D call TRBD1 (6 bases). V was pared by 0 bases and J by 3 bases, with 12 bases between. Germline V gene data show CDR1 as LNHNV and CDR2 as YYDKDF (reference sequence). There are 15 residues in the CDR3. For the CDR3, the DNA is TGTGCCACCAGCAGAGACTCGGCAGGGGACTACGAGCAGTACTTC. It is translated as CATSRDSAGDYEQYF.

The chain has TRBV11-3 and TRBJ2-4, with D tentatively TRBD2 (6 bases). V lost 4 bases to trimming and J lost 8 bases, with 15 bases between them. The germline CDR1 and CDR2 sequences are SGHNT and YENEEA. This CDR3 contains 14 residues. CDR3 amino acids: CASSSNSWGDIQYF. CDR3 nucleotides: TGTGCCAGCAGCTCGAATAGTTGGGGGGACATTCAGTACTTC.

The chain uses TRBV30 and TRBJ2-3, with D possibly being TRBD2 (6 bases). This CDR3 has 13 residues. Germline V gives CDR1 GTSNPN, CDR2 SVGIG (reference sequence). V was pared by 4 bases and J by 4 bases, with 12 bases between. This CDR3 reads CAWNQAGSDTQYF. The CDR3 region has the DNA TGTGCCTGGAACCAGGCGGGGTCAGATACGCAGTATTTT.

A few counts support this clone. The CDR3 is CASSPTGAADYGYTF. CDR3 nucleotide sequence: TGTGCCAGCTCACCTACAGGGGCGGCGGACTATGGCTACACCTTC. The V and J genes are TRBV18 and TRBJ1-2; 7 bases line up with TRBD1. The CDR3 is made up of 15 amino acids. V trimming: 3 bases; J trimming: 3 bases; junction bases outside the gene matches: 7. Germline CDR1 and CDR2: KGHSH and LQKENI.